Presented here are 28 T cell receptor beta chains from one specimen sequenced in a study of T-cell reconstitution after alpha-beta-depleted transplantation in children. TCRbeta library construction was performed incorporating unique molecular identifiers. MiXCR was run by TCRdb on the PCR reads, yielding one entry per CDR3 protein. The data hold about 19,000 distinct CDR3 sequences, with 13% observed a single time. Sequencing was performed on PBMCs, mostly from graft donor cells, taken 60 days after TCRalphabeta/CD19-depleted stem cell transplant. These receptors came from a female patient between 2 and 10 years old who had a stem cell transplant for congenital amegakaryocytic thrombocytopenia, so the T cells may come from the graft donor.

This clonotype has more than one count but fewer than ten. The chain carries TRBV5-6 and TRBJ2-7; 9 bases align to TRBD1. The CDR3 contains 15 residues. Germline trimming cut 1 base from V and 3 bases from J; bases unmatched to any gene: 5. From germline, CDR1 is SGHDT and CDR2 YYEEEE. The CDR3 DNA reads TGTGCCAGCAGCTTGATGGGACAGGGTAACTACGAGCAGTACTTC. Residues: CASSLMGQGNYEQYF.

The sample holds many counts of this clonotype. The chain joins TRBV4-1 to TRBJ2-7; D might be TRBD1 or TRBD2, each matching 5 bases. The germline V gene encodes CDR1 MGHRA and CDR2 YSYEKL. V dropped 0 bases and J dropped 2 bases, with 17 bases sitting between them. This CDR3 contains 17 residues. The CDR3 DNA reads TGCGCCAGCAGCCAAGATAAGGCTCAGGGACGAACCTACGAGCAGTACTTC. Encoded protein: CASSQDKAQGRTYEQYF.

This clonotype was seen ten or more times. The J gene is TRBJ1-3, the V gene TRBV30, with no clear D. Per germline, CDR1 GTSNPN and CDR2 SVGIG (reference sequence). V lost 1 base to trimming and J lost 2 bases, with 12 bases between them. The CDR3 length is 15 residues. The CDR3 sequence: CAWSGKGRTGNTIYF. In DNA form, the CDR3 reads TGTGCCTGGAGTGGGAAGGGCAGGACTGGAAACACCATATATTTT.

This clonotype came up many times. The CDR3 DNA sequence: TGCAGCGCCCAGCCCGGGAGCGGCACCGGGGAGCTGTTTTTT. Protein: CSAQPGSGTGELFF. The V call is TRBV29-1, the J call TRBJ2-2; possibly TRBD2 for D (6 bases). CDR1 SQVTM and CDR2 ANQGSEA come from the germline V gene. V lost 7 bases and J 4 bases, leaving 16 bases between the germline ends. The CDR3 runs to 14 residues.

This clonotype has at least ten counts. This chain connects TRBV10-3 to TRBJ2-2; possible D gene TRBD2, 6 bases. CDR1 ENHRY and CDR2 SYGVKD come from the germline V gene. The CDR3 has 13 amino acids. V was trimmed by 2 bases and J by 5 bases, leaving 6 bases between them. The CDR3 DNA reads TGTGCCATCAGTGAGGGGGGGACCGGGGAGCTGTTTTTT. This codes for CAISEGGTGELFF.

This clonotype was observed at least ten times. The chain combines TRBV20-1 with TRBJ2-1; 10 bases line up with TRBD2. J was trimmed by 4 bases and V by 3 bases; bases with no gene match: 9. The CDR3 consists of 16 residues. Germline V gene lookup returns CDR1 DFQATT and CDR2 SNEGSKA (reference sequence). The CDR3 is CSASRGTSATYNEQFF. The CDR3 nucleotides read TGCAGTGCTAGCCGCGGGACTAGCGCGACATACAATGAGCAGTTCTTC.

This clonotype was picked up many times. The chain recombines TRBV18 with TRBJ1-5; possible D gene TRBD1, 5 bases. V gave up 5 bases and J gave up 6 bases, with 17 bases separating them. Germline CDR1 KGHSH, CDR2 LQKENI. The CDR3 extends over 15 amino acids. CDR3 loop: CASSTQIGGSQPQHF. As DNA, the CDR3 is TGTGCCAGCTCAACCCAGATCGGGGGTTCTCAGCCCCAGCATTTT.

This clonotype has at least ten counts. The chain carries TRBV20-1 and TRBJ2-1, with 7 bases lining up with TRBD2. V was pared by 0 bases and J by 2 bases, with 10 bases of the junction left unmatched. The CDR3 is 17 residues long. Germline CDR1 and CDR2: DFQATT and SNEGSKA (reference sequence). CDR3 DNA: TGCAGTGCTAGAGATACGGGCGGCGGGAGAGCCTACAATGAGCAGTTCTTC. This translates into CSARDTGGGRAYNEQFF.

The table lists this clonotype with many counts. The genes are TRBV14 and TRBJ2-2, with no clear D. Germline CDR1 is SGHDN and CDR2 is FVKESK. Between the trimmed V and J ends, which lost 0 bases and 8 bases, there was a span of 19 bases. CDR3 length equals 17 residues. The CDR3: CASSQEERSSSGGELFF. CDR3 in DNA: TGTGCCAGCAGCCAAGAGGAGAGGAGCTCTTCGGGTGGGGAGCTGTTTTTT.

CDR3 sequence reads: CASSYGAMGEQYF. Here the CDR3 DNA reads TGTGCCAGCAGCTATGGGGCCATGGGGGAGCAGTACTTC. The genes are TRBV6-6 and TRBJ2-7; a possible D gene is TRBD1 (5 bases). The CDR3 extends over 13 amino acids. Germline V gene lookup returns CDR1 MNHNY and CDR2 SVGAGI (reference sequence). The V and J ends lost 6 bases and 7 bases respectively, with 16 bases between them.

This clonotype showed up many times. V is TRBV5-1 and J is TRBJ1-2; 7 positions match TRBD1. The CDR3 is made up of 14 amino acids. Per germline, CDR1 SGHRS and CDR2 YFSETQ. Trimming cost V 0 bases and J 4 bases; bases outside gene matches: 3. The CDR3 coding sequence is TGCGCCAGCAGCTTGGAGGGGACAGTCTATGGCTACACCTTC. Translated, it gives CASSLEGTVYGYTF.

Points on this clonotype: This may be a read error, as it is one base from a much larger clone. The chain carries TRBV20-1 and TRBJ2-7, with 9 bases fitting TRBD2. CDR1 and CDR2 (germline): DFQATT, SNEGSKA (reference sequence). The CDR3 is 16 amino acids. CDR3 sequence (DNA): TGCTGTGCTAGACCCGTGGGGGTTAGCGGGAGCTACGAGCAGTACTTC. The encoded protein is CCARPVGVSGSYEQYF.

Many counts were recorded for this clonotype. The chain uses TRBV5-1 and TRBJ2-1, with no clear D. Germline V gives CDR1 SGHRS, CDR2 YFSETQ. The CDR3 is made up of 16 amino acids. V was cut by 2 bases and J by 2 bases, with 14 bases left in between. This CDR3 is CASSFTGPHTYNEQFF. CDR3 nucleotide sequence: TGCGCCAGCAGCTTCACCGGGCCGCATACCTACAATGAGCAGTTCTTC. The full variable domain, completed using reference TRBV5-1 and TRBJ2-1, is KAGVTQTPRYLIKTRGQQVTLSCSPISGHRSVSWYQQTPGQGLQFLFEYFSETQRNKGNFPGRFSGRQFSNSRSEMNVSTLELGDSALYLCASSFTGPHTYNEQFFGPGTRLTVL.

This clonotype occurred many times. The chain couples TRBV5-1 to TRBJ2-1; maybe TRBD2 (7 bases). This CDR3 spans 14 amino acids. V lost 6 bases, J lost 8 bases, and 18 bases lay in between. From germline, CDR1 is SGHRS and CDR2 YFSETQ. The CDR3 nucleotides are TGCGCCAGCACCAGGCGGGGGCTAATGGATGAGCAGTTCTTC. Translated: CASTRRGLMDEQFF.

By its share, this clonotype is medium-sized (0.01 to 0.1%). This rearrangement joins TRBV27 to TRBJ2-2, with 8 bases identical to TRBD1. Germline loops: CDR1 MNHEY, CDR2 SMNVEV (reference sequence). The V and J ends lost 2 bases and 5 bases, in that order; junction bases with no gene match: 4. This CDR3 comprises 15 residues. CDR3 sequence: CASSLQGAGTGELFF. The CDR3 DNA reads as TGTGCCAGCAGTTTACAGGGGGCGGGAACCGGGGAGCTGTTTTTT.

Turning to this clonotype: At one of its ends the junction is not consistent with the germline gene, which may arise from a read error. The CDR3 DNA reads TGTGCCAGCAGTACTACGAGGGGGGCGGTGGCTGGCTACTCCTTC. Encoded protein: CASSTTRGAVAGYSF. The chain links TRBV7-2 to TRBJ1-2, with D tentatively TRBD1 (6 bases). The germline CDR1 and CDR2 sequences are SGHTA and FQGNSA. The CDR3 covers 15 residues.

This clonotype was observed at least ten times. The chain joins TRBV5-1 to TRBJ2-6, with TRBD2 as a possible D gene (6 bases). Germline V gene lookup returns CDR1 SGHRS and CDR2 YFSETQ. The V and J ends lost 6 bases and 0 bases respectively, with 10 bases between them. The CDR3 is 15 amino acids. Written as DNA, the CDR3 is TGCGCCAGCACGCGGGGTTACTCTGGGGCCAACGTCCTGACTTTC. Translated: CASTRGYSGANVLTF.

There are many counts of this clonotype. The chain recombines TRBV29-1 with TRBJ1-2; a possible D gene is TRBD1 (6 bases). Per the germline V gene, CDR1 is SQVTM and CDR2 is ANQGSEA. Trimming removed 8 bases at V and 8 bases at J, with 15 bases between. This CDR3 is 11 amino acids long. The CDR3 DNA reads TGCAGCCGCCGGCCAGGGGACGGCTACACCTTC. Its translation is CSRRPGDGYTF. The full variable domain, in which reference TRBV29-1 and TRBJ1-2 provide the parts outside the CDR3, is SAVISQKPSRDICQRGTSLTIQCQVDSQVTMMFWYRQQPGQSLTLIATANQGSEATYESGFVIDKFPISRPNLTFSTLTVSNMSPEDSSIYLCSRRPGDGYTFGSGTRLTVV.

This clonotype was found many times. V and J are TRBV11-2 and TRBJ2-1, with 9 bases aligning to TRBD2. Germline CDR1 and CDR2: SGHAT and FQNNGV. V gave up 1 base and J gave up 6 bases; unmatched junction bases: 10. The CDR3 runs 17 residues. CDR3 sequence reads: CASSLVQGLAGSNEQFF. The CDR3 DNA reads TGTGCCAGCAGCTTAGTTCAAGGGCTAGCGGGAAGCAATGAGCAGTTCTTC.

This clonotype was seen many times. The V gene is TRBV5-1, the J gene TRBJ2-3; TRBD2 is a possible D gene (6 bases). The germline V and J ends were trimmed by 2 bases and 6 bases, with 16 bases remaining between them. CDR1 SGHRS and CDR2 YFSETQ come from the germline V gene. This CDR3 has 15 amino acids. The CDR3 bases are TGCGCCAGCAGCTTTAACGGGAGAGGATCGGATACGCAGTATTTT. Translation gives CASSFNGRGSDTQYF.

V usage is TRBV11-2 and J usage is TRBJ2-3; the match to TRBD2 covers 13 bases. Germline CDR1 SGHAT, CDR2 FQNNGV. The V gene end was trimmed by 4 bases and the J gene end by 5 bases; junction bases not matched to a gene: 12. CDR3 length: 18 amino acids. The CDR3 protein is CASSSSGLAGHWGDTQYF. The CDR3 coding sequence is TGTGCCAGCAGCTCCTCGGGACTAGCGGGACACTGGGGAGATACGCAGTATTTT. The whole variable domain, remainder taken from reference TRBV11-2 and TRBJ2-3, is EAGVAQSPRYKIIEKRQSVAFWCNPISGHATLYWYQQILGQGPKLLIQFQNNGVVDDSQLPKDRFSAERLKGVDSTLKIQPAKLEDSAVYLCASSSSGLAGHWGDTQYFGPGTRLTVL.

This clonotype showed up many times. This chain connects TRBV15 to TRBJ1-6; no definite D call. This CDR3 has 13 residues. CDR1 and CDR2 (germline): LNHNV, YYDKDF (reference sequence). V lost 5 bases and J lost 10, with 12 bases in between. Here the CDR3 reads CATSPDLLSPLHF. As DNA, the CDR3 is TGTGCCACCAGCCCTGACCTCTTGTCACCCCTCCACTTT.

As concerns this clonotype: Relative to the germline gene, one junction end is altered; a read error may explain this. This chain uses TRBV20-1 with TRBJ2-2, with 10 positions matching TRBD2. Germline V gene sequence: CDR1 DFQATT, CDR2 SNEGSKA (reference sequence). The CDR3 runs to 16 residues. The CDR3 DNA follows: TGCTGTGCTAGCTCCCTAGCGGGAGAAGTCACCGGGGAGCTGTTTTTT. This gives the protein CCASSLAGEVTGELFF.

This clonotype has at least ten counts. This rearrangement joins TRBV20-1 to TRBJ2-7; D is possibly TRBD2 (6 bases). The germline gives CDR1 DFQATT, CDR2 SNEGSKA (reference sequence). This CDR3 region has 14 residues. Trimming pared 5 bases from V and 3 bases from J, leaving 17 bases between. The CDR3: CSAGIGSFGYEQYF. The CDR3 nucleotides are TGCAGTGCTGGGATCGGGAGTTTTGGCTACGAGCAGTACTTC.

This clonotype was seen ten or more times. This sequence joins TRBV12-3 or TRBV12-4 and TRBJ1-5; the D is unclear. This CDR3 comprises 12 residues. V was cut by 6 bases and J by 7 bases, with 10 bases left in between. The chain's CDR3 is CASRGSNQPQHF. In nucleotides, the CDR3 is TGTGCCAGCAGAGGGTCTAACCAGCCCCAGCATTTT.

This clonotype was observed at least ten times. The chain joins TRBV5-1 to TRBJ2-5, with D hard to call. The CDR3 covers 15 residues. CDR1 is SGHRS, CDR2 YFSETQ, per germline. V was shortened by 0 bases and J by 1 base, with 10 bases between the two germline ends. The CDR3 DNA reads TGCGCCAGCAGCTTGGATAGACGGGCCCAAGAGACCCAGTACTTC. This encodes CASSLDRRAQETQYF.

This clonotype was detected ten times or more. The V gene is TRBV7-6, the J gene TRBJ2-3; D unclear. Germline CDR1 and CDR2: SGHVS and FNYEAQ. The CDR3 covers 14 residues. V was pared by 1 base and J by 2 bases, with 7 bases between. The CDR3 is CASSLEASTDTQYF. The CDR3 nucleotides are TGTGCCAGCAGCTTAGAGGCCTCCACAGATACGCAGTATTTT. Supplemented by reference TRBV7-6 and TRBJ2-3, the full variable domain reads GAGVSQSPRYKVTKRGQDVALRCDPISGHVSLYWYRQALGQGPEFLTYFNYEAQQDKSGLPNDRFSAERPEGSISTLTIQRTEQRDSAMYRCASSLEASTDTQYFGPGTRLTVL.

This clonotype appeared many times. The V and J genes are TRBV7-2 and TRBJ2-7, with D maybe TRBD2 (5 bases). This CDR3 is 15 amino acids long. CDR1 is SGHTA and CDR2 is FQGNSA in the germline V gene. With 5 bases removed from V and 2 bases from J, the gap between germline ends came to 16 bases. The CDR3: CASSHVGNPPYEQYF. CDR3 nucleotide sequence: TGTGCCAGCAGCCACGTCGGGAACCCGCCCTACGAGCAGTACTTC.